Each of the 13 T cell receptor beta chains below was sequenced from the same sample in a study of T cell responses to AZD1222 COVID-19 vaccine. Some clones are missing from TCRdb's copy, which holds only in-frame ones; the method was immunoSEQ multiplex PCR. The sample has 170,000 or so clones, about nine tenths seen once. Sequenced material: peripheral blood, taken on day 0 of AZD1222 vaccination. These receptors originate from an adult in good health.

The CDR3 here is CASSFTGGREKLFF. The CDR3 DNA follows: TGTGCCAGCAGCTTTACAGGGGGGCGAGAAAAACTGTTTTTT. This sequence joins TRBV11-2 and TRBJ1-4, with 8 bases matching TRBD1. The CDR3 consists of 14 residues. Germline CDR1 is SGHAT and CDR2 is FQNNGV. J lost 8 bases, V lost 3 bases, and 5 bases had no gene match. The complete variable domain, with remaining parts taken from reference TRBV11-2 and TRBJ1-4, reads EAGVAQSPRYKIIEKRQSVAFWCNPISGHATLYWYQQILGQGPKLLIQFQNNGVVDDSQLPKDRFSAERLKGVDSTLKIQPAKLEDSAVYLCASSFTGGREKLFFGSGTQLSVL.

The rearrangement links TRBV4-2 to TRBJ1-5; 9 positions agree with TRBD1. The CDR3 is made up of 15 amino acids. Germline CDR1 and CDR2: LGHNA and YNFKEQ. With 2 bases clipped from V and 6 bases from J, the junction kept 5 bases outside the gene matches. In DNA, the CDR3 is TGTGCCAGCAGCCAACAAGGACAGGGGACTCAGCCCCAGCATTTT. It is translated as CASSQQGQGTQPQHF.

CDR3 residues: CASSLALTEAFF. The CDR3 coding sequence is TGTGCCAGCAGCTTAGCGCTAACTGAAGCTTTCTTT. The rearrangement links TRBV7-2 to TRBJ1-1; D remains unclear. Germline lookup yields CDR1 SGHTA and CDR2 FQGNSA. The length of the CDR3 is 12 residues. The germline V and J ends were trimmed by 0 bases and 5 bases, with 4 bases remaining between them. Based on the CDR3 plus reference TRBV7-2 and TRBJ1-1, the full variable domain is GAGVSQSPSNKVTEKGKDVELRCDPISGHTALYWYRQSLGQGLEFLIYFQGNSAPDKSGLPSDRFSAERTGGSVSTLTIQRTQQEDSAVYLCASSLALTEAFFGQGTRLTVV.

The V call is TRBV6-5, the J call TRBJ2-3; a possible D gene is TRBD2 (5 bases). The germline CDR1 and CDR2 sequences are MNHEY and SVGAGI. The CDR3 has 14 residues. V was cut by 10 bases and J by 5 bases, with 19 bases left in between. The CDR3 region is CATRKDPREDTQYF. As DNA, the CDR3 is TGTGCCACCCGGAAGGACCCCCGGGAAGATACGCAGTATTTT.

The chain carries TRBV28 and TRBJ1-6; D gene ambiguous. This CDR3 region has 13 residues. From germline, CDR1 is MDHEN and CDR2 SYDVKM. V lost 2 bases and J lost 8, with 7 bases in between. Here the CDR3 DNA reads TGTGCCAGCAGTTTAAGGAGGGATTCACCCCTCCACTTT. Translation gives CASSLRRDSPLHF. The variable domain in full, with the rest retrieved from reference TRBV28 and TRBJ1-6, is DVKVTQSSRYLVKRTGEKVFLECVQDMDHENMFWYRQDPGLGLRLIYFSYDVKMKEKGDIPEGYSVSREKKERFSLILESASTNQTSMYLCASSLRRDSPLHFGNGTRLTVT.

The rearrangement joins TRBV24-1 to TRBJ2-1; D is uncertain. The CDR3 length is 11 residues. Trimming shortened V by 6 bases and J by 5 bases, and 4 bases separated the two germline ends. CDR1 is KGHDR, CDR2 SFDVKD, per germline. The CDR3 DNA is TGTGCCACCAGTACCCACAATGAGCAGTTCTTC. Translation gives CATSTHNEQFF.

The sample holds a few counts of this clone. This sequence joins TRBV5-1 and TRBJ2-7; a possible D gene is TRBD2 (6 bases). CDR1 is SGHRS and CDR2 is YFSETQ in the germline V gene. CDR3 length: 16 amino acids. Trimming pared 2 bases from V and 1 base from J, leaving 16 bases between. CDR3 DNA: TGCGCCAGCAGCTTTCCCGGGACTCAAGGTTCCTACGAGCAGTACTTC. Translated: CASSFPGTQGSYEQYF.

The chain employs TRBV19 and TRBJ1-2; D unresolved. Between the trimmed V and J ends, which lost 5 bases and 1 base, there was a span of 8 bases. Germline V CDR1 and CDR2: LNHDA, SQIVND (reference sequence). The length of the CDR3 is 13 residues. CDR3 sequence (DNA): TGTGCCAGTAGTCCGGAGCTTAACTATGGCTACACCTTC. Its translation is CASSPELNYGYTF.

The chain couples TRBV2 to TRBJ2-1; 10 bases match TRBD2. V was pared by 6 bases and J by 10 bases, with 9 bases of the junction left unmatched. This CDR3 region has 14 residues. Germline-derived CDR1 and CDR2 are SNHLY and FYNNEI. The CDR3 region is CASRGTSVGGEQFF. The CDR3 DNA is TGTGCCAGCAGAGGGACTAGCGTGGGAGGCGAGCAGTTCTTC.

CDR3 DNA: TGTGCCAGCAGCCGACAGCCTAGCACAGATACGCAGTATTTT. Translating gives CASSRQPSTDTQYF. This rearrangement joins TRBV7-3 to TRBJ2-3; tentatively, D is TRBD1 (5 bases). V shed 5 bases and J shed 0 bases, with 9 bases lying between them. This CDR3 comprises 14 residues. Per germline, CDR1 SGHTA and CDR2 FQGTGA. The entire variable domain, with the rest obtained from reference TRBV7-3 and TRBJ2-3, is as follows: GAGVSQTPSNKVTEKGKYVELRCDPISGHTALYWYRQSLGQGPEFLIYFQGTGAADDSGLPNDRFFAVRPEGSVSTLKIQRTERGDSAVYLCASSRQPSTDTQYFGPGTRLTVL.

The chain employs TRBV29-1 and TRBJ1-2; 7 bases line up with TRBD1. This CDR3 has 13 residues. From germline, CDR1 is SQVTM and CDR2 ANQGSEA. V dropped 3 bases and J dropped 7; count of bases not matched to a gene: 8. The CDR3 loop is CSVEKGQSRGYTF. Written as DNA, the CDR3 is TGCAGCGTTGAGAAGGGACAGTCTCGTGGCTACACCTTC.

The chain is built from TRBV20-1 and TRBJ2-2; 9 bases align to TRBD1. Per the germline V gene, CDR1 is DFQATT and CDR2 is SNEGSKA (reference sequence). The length of the CDR3 is 14 residues. V shed 3 bases, J shed 5 bases, and the junction held 4 bases outside the gene matches. The CDR3 sequence: CSASRQGVTGELFF. CDR3 nucleotides: TGCAGTGCTAGTAGACAGGGGGTAACCGGGGAGCTGTTTTTT.

The J gene is TRBJ2-7, the V gene TRBV5-3; D is perhaps TRBD2 (5 bases). TRBV5-3 is reported as an ORF; its role is uncertain. V dropped 3 bases and J dropped 7 bases, with 11 bases sitting between them. CDR3 length equals 12 residues. Here the CDR3 DNA reads TGTGCCAGAAGCTACGGACCGGGAGAGCAGTACTTC. This sequence encodes CARSYGPGEQYF.